This TCR beta chain originates from a study of identical twins' blood T cells. Notes on the study in general: Shared environment remains a possible cause of twin similarity.

As for this clonotype: Its antigen is unknown.

TCRdb processed the 5' RACE reads anew with MiXCR; each CDR3 protein has one entry. The data hold around 380,000 distinct CDR3 sequences, with more than 25% observed a single time. In germline, CDR1 is SQVTM, CDR2 ANQGSEA. V trimming: 7 bases; J trimming: 0 bases; junction bases outside the gene matches: 6. CDR3 length: 14 residues. The material sequenced was PBMCs. The sequence came from a woman aged 18-49 years in good health. V usage is TRBV29-1 and J usage is TRBJ2-1; 7 bases fit TRBD1. In nucleotides, the CDR3 is TGCAGCGCAACACAGGGGAGCTCCTACAATGAGCAGTTCTTC. Protein: CSATQGSSYNEQFF.